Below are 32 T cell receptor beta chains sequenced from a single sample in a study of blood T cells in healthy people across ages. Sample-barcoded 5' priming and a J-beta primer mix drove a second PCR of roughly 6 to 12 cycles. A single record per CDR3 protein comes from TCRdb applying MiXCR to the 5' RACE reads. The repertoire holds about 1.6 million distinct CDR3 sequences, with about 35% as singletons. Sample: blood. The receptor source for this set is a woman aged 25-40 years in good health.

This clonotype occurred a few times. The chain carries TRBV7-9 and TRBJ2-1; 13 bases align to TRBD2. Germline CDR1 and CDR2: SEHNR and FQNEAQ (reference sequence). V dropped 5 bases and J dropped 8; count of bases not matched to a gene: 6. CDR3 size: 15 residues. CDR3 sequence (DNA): TGTGCCAGCAGCCACACTAGCGGGGGGGCGGATGAGCAGTTCTTC. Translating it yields CASSHTSGGADEQFF.

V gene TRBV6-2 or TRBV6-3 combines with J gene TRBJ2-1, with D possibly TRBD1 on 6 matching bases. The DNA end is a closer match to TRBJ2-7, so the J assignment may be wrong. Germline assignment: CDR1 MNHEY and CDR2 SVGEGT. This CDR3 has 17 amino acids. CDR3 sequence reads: CASRDPGQLSSYNEQYF. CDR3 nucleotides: TGTGCCAGCAGGGACCCAGGACAGCTATCCTCCTACAATGAGCAGTACTTC.

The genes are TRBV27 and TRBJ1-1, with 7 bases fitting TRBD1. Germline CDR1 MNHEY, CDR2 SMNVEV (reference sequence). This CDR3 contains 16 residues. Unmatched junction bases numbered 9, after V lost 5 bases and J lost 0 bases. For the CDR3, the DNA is TGTGCCAGCAGTGCCTTACCGGGACAGATGAACACTGAAGCTTTCTTT. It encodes CASSALPGQMNTEAFF.

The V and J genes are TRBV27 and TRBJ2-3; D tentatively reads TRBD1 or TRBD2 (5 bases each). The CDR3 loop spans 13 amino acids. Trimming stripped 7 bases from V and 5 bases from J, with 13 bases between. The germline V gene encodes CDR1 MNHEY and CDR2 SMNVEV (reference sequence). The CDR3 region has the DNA TGTGCCAGCAACCCGGGGCAAGGAGATACGCAGTATTTT. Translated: CASNPGQGDTQYF.

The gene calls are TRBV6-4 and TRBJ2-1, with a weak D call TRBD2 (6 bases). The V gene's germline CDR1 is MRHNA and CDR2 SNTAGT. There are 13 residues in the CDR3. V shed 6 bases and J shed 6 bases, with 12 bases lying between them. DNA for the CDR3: TGTGCCAGCAGGGATGTGGGGGGCAATGAGCAGTTCTTC. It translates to CASRDVGGNEQFF.

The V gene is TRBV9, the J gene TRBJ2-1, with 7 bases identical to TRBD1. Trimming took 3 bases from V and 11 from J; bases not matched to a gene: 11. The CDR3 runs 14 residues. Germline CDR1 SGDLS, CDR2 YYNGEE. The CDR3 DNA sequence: TGTGCCAGCAGCGCAGGACAGGTAGGATATAAGCAGTTCTTC. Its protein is CASSAGQVGYKQFF.

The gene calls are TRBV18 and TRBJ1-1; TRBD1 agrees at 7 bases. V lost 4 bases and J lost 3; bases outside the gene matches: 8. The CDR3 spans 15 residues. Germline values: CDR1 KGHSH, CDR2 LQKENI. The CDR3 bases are TGTGCCAGCTCACGTCACAGGGGATTGGACACTGAAGCTTTCTTT. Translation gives CASSRHRGLDTEAFF.

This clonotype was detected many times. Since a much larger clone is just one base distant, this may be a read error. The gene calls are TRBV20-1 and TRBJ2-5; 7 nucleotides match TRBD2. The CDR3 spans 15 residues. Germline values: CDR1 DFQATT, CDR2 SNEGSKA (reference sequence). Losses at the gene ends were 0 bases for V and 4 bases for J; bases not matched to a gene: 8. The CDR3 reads CSARDQRLAGETQYF. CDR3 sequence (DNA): TGCAGTGCTAGAGATCAGAGACTAGCAGGAGAGACCCAGTACTTC.

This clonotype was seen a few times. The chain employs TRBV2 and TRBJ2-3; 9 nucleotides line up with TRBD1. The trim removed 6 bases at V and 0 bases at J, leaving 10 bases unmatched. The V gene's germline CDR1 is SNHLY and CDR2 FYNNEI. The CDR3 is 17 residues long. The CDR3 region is CASSRLPGTGSTDTQYF. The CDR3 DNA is TGTGCCAGCAGCCGATTACCTGGGACAGGGAGCACAGATACGCAGTATTTT.

The CDR3 loop is CASSPLVAGETQYF. CDR3 nucleotides: TGTGCCAGCAGCCCCCTTGTAGCTGGGGAGACCCAGTACTTC. The V gene is TRBV7-2, the J gene TRBJ2-5; D not certain. Trimming stripped 5 bases from V and 5 bases from J, with 15 bases between. Looked up from germline, CDR1 is SGHTA and CDR2 is FQGNSA. This CDR3 has 14 amino acids.

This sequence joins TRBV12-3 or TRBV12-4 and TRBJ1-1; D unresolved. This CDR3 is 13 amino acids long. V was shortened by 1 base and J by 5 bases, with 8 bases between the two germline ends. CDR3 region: CASSLVLGTEAFF. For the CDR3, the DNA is TGTGCCAGCAGTTTAGTATTGGGGACTGAAGCTTTCTTT.

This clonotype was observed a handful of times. CDR3 loop: CAISRTGADTEAFF. As DNA, the CDR3 is TGTGCCATCAGCAGGACAGGGGCGGACACTGAAGCTTTCTTT. The rearrangement links TRBV10-3 to TRBJ1-1; TRBD1 matches 9 bases. This CDR3 contains 14 residues. The V gene end was trimmed by 6 bases and the J gene end by 3 bases; junction bases not matched to a gene: 5. CDR1 is ENHRY, CDR2 SYGVKD, per germline.

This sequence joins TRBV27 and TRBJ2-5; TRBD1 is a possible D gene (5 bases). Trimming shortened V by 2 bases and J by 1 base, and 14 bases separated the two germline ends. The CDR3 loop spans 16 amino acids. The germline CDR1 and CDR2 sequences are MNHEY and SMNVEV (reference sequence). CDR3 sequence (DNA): TGTGCCAGCAGTTTAAGGCACAGGTCTTTCCAAGAGACCCAGTACTTC. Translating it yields CASSLRHRSFQETQYF.

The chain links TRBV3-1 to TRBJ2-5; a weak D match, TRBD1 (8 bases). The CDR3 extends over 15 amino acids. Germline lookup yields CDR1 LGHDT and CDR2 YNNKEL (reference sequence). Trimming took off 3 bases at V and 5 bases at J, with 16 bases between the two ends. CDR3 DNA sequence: TGTGCCAGCAGCCAGCGAACAGGGGGAGGGGAGACCCAGTACTTC. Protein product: CASSQRTGGGETQYF.

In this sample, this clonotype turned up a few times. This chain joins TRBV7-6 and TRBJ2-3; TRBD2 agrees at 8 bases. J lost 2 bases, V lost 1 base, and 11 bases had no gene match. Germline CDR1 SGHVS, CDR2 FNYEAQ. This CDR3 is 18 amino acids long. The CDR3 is CASSLVRDGGAYTDTQYF. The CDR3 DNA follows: TGTGCCAGCAGCTTAGTTCGGGACGGGGGGGCCTACACAGATACGCAGTATTTT.

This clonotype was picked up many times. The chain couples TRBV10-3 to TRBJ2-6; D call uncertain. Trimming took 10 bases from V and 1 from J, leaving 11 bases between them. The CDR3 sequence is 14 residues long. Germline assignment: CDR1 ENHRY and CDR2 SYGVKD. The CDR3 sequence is CATLERSGANVLTF. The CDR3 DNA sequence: TGTGCCACCCTCGAGAGATCTGGGGCCAACGTCCTGACTTTC.

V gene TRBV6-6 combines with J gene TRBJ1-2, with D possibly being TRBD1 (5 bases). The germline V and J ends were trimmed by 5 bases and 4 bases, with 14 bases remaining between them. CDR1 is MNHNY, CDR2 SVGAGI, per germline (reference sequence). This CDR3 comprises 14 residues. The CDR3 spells CASSDGGSSYGYTF. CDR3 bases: TGTGCCAGCAGTGATGGGGGATCAAGCTATGGCTACACCTTC.

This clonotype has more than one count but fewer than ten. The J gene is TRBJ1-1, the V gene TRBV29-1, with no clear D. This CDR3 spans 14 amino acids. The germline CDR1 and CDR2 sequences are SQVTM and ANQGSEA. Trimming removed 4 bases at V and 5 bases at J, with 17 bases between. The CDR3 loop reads CSVALPILGTEAFF. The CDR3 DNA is TGCAGCGTTGCCCTGCCAATACTGGGGACTGAAGCTTTCTTT.

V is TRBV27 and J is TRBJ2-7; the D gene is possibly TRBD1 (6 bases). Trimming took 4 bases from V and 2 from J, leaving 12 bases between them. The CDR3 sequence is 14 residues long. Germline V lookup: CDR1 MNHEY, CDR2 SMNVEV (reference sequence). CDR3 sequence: CASSSTGKAYEQYF. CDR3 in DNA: TGTGCCAGCAGTTCTACAGGGAAGGCCTACGAGCAGTACTTC.

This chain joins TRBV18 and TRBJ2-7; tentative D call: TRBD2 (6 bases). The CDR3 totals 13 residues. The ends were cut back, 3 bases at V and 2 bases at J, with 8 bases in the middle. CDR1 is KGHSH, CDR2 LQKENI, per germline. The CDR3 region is CASSPAGPYEQYF. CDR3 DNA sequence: TGTGCCAGCTCACCTGCGGGGCCCTACGAGCAGTACTTC.

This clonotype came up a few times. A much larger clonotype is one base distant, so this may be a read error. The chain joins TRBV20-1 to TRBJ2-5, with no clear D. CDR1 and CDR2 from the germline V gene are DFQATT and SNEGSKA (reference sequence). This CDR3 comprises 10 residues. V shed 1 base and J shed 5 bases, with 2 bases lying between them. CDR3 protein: CSARAETQYF. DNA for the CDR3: TGCAGTGCTAGAGCGGAGACCCAGTACTTC.

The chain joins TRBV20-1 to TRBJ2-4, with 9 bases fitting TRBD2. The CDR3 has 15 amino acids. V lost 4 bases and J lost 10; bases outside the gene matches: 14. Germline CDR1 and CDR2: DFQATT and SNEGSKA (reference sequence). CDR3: CSAKFLAGIREIQYF. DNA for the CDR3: TGCAGTGCTAAATTCCTAGCGGGAATCAGAGAGATTCAGTACTTC.

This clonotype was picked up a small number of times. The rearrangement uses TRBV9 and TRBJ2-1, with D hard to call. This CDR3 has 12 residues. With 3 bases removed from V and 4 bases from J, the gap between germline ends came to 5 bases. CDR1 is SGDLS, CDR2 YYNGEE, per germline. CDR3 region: CASSGYYNEQFF. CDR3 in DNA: TGTGCCAGCAGCGGTTATTACAATGAGCAGTTCTTC.

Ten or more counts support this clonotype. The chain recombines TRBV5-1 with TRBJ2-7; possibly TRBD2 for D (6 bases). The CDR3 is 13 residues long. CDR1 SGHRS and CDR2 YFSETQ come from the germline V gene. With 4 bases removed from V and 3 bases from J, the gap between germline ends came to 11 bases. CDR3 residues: CASSPAGFYEQYF. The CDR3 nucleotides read TGCGCCAGCAGCCCCGCGGGGTTCTACGAGCAGTACTTC.

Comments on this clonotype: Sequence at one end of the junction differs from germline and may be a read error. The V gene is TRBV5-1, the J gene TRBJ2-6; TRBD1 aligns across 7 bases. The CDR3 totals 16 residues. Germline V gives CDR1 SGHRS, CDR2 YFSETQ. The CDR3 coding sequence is TGCGCCAGCAGCTTGGGACAGGGTAGTTGGGCCAACGTCCCGACTTTC. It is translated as CASSLGQGSWANVPTF.

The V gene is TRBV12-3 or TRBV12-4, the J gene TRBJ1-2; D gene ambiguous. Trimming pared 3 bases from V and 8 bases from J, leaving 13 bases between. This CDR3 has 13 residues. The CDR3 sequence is CASSLAKAGGYTF. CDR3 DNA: TGTGCCAGCAGTTTGGCCAAGGCTGGGGGCTACACCTTC.

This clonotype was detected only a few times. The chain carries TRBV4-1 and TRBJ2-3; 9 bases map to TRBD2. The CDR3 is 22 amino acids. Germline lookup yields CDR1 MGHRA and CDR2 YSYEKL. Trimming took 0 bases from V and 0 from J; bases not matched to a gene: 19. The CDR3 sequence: CASSQEGGSGGPSYTSTDTQYF. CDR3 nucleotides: TGCGCCAGCAGCCAAGAGGGCGGGAGCGGGGGGCCTTCATATACTAGCACAGATACGCAGTATTTT.

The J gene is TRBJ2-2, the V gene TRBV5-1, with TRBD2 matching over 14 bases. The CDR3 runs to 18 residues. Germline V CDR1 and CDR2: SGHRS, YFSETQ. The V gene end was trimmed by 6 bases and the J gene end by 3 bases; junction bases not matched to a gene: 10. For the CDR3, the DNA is TGCGCCAGCACCGAGGGGACTAGCGGGAGCGTGTACACCGGGGAGCTGTTTTTT. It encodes CASTEGTSGSVYTGELFF.

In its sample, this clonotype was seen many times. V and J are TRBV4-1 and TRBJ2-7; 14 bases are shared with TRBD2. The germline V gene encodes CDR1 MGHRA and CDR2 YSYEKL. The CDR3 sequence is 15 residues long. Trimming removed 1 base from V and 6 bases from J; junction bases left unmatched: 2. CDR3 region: CASSQVGLAGGEQYF. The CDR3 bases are TGCGCCAGCAGCCAAGTCGGACTAGCGGGAGGCGAGCAGTACTTC.

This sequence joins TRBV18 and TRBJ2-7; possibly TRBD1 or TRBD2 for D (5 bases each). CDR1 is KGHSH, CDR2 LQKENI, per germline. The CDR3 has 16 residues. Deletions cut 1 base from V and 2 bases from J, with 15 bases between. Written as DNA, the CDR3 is TGTGCCAGCTCACCACGGGTGGAGAGGGACCCCTACGAGCAGTACTTC. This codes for CASSPRVERDPYEQYF.

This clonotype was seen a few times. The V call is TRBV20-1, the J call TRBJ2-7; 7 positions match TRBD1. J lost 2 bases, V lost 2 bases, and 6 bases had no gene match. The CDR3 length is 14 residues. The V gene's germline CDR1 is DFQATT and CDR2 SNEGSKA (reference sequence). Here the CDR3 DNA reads TGCAGTGCTAGACACCGGGACAGACCCTACGAGCAGTACTTC. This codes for CSARHRDRPYEQYF.

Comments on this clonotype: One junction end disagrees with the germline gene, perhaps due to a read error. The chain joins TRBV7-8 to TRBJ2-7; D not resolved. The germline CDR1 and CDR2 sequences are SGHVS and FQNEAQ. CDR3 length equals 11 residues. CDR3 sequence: CANSSGYEQYF. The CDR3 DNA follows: TGTGCCAACAGCTCAGGCTACGAGCAGTACTTC.